This T cell receptor beta chain originates from a study of CD8 T cells in Susac syndrome. CD8+ and CD4+ T cells from blood underwent TCR beta sequencing. The multiple sclerosis controls were treatment-naive patients with relapsing-remitting disease that was stable or active. Study-wide results and caveats: As acknowledged by the study, its TCR sequencing and HLA analysis included a relatively small number of individuals.

On this clonotype: Its specificity is not known.

Reverse transcription used about 0.45 to 1 ug RNA and random hexamers. By means of immunoSEQ multiplex PCR, TCR beta CDR3 spanning 54 Vbeta and 13 Jbeta underwent amplification. One entry per CDR3 protein results from TCRdb running MiXCR on the immunoSEQ multiplex PCR reads. The sample holds 230,000 or so distinct CDR3 sequences, about 95% seen once. V lost 1 base and J lost 2, with 12 bases in between. Germline loops: CDR1 SEHNR, CDR2 FQNEAQ (reference sequence). This CDR3 contains 15 residues. This receptor was taken from a human donor with multiple sclerosis. This chain links TRBV7-9 with TRBJ2-7; possibly TRBD2 for D (5 bases). Sequencing was done on a sample of CD4+ T cells from PBMCs. CDR3 sequence: CASSLGQAGAYEQYF. The CDR3 bases are TGTGCCAGCAGCTTAGGGCAGGCCGGGGCCTACGAGCAGTACTTC.